The clone carrying this TCR beta chain has ten or more counts. Germline lookup yields CDR1 SGHTA and CDR2 FQGNSA. Trimming removed 2 bases from V and 2 bases from J, with 9 bases in between. There are 14 residues in the CDR3. The entry originates in a study of T cell repertoires in cytomegalovirus infection. Whole-study context: Through public TCR beta signatures, both CMV infection and matching HLA type were indicated.

TCRdb re-analysed the reads in MiXCR, keeping a single row per CDR3 protein. The sample yields around 140,000 distinct CDR3 sequences, approximately 5.9% seen once. The sequenced sample was PBMCs. The receptor was derived from a human donor in good health (CMV status not recorded). Some clones in this sample may be carry-over from other donors' samples. This rearrangement joins TRBV7-2 to TRBJ1-2; D remains ambiguous. The CDR3, as DNA: TGTGCCAGCAGCTTACGGACCAGGAACTATGGCTACACCTTC. Encoded protein: CASSLRTRNYGYTF. The full variable domain, rest sourced from reference TRBV7-2 and TRBJ1-2, is GAGVSQSPSNKVTEKGKDVELRCDPISGHTALYWYRQSLGQGLEFLIYFQGNSAPDKSGLPSDRFSAERTGGSVSTLTIQRTQQEDSAVYLCASSLRTRNYGYTFGSGTRLTVV.